A selection of T cell receptor beta chains follows, all from one sample in a study of blood T cell repertoires in COVID-19. Using immunoSEQ multiplex PCR, the repertoire was profiled, and TCRdb retains in-frame clones only, with some absent. Here the sample spans under 200,000 clones, less than 85% being singletons. Material: PBMCs or T cells enriched from blood (not recorded which). The receptors were gathered from a woman in her sixties or seventies with acute COVID-19. Each CDR3 is given with its conserved first and last residue. D genes are given only for firm matches.

j_call	v_call	d_call	cdr3_length	cdr3_aa
TRBJ2-3	TRBV9	TRBD2	17	CASSVGLAGRGTDTQYF
TRBJ1-5	TRBV7-2	TRBD1	15	CASSLVIQGKQPQHF
TRBJ2-2	TRBV7-8	-	12	CASSQTTGELFF
TRBJ2-5	TRBV7-9	-	14	CASSSRLFMETQYF
TRBJ1-2	TRBV11-2	-	13	CASSRGWSYGYTF
TRBJ1-5	TRBV19	TRBD1	15	CASTWTGDYNQPQHF
TRBJ2-7	TRBV7-2	-	12	CASSRTSYEQYF
TRBJ2-3	TRBV7-2	-	12	CASSQTRDTQYF
TRBJ1-4	TRBV6-5	-	15	CASSYDGRSNEKLFF
TRBJ2-1	TRBV27	TRBD2	15	CASHSAGVPLNEQFF
TRBJ1-4	TRBV10-3	-	14	CAISEARANEKLFF
TRBJ2-3	TRBV7-2	TRBD2	17	CASSFGVAGGRMDTQYF
TRBJ2-1	TRBV2	TRBD2	20	CASSDFFGRLAGTSYNEQFF
TRBJ1-4	TRBV3-1/TRBV3-2	-	14	CASSQEGTNEKLFF
TRBJ1-4	TRBV18	-	15	CASSPSSVQNEKLFF
TRBJ2-1	TRBV7-8	-	13	CASSLGVLNEQFF
TRBJ1-2	TRBV7-2	-	11	CASRGPQGYTF
TRBJ2-7	TRBV9	TRBD2	15	CASSPSGTRTYEQYF
TRBJ1-4	TRBV7-9	-	14	CASSLAGDDEKLFF
TRBJ1-2	TRBV3-1/TRBV3-2	-	13	CASSNRLNYGYTF
TRBJ1-2	TRBV2	-	13	CASSFQGLDGYTF
TRBJ1-4	TRBV5-4	-	16	CASSPRGASTNEKLFF
TRBJ2-6	TRBV5-1	-	17	CASSLEGVQAGANVLTF
TRBJ2-1	TRBV25-1	TRBD1	15	CASSSTEQGYNEQFF
TRBJ1-6	TRBV10-3	TRBD1	15	CAISFGQDDNSPLHF
TRBJ1-1	TRBV12-3/TRBV12-4	-	13	CASSQQGWAEAFF
TRBJ1-6	TRBV5-5	TRBD1	15	CASMGTAGYGSPLHF
TRBJ2-2	TRBV9	TRBD1	16	CASSRLGDRGPGELFF
TRBJ2-1	TRBV10-1	-	14	CASSVNRVTNEQFF
TRBJ1-1	TRBV5-1	TRBD1	15	CASSTDRGVNTEAFF
TRBJ1-6	TRBV6-1	TRBD1	16	CASSETGGLNNSPLHF
TRBJ2-1	TRBV7-9	TRBD2	15	CASSPSGRPSNEQFF
TRBJ2-1	TRBV25-1	TRBD2	15	CASRRGGGNSNEQFF
TRBJ2-7	TRBV19	-	12	CASSPSGYEQYF
TRBJ2-2	TRBV11-2	-	15	CASSLGEGRTGELFF
TRBJ2-3	TRBV5-1	TRBD2	16	CASRGLVASSTDTQYF
TRBJ1-5	TRBV7-9	-	14	CASSLAGEGQPQHF
TRBJ1-2	TRBV7-9	-	15	CASSLATQAGYGYTF
TRBJ2-1	TRBV15	TRBD1	16	CATSRGGTGASNEQFF
TRBJ2-6	TRBV7-2	-	16	CASSSNTDSGANVLTF
TRBJ2-7	TRBV5-4	-	13	CASSRFPGEEQYF